These 12 T cell receptor beta chains were sequenced from one sample in a study of monozygotic twins with inflammatory bowel disease. With the 5' RACE reads reprocessed, TCRdb shows one record per CDR3 protein and no DNA. This sample carries about 300,000 distinct CDR3 sequences, with 5.6% going to the ten biggest clones. The sequenced material came from blood. These receptors originate from a human donor with ulcerative colitis or Crohn's disease, or a healthy co-twin of an affected twin (not recorded which).

CDR3 region: CASSPSGMLDGYTF. This chain joins TRBV18 and TRBJ1-2. The CDR3 has 14 amino acids. Germline-derived CDR1 and CDR2 are KGHSH and LQKENI.

This CDR3 reads CSVEDGAEYQETQYF. The chain couples TRBV29-1 to TRBJ2-5; TCRdb names TRBD1, which stays unverified in the absence of DNA. The CDR3 consists of 15 residues. The germline V gene has CDR1 SQVTM and CDR2 ANQGSEA.

This chain links TRBV7-3 with TRBJ2-1; the D gene TCRdb calls, TRBD2, cannot be checked with no DNA. CDR3 length equals 17 residues. The germline V gene encodes CDR1 SGHTA and CDR2 FQGTGA. The CDR3 region is CASSSIPGLAGGNEQFF.

The chain combines TRBV28 with TRBJ2-5; the TCRdb D gene call, TRBD1, has no DNA to confirm it. CDR1 and CDR2 (germline): MDHEN, SYDVKM. The CDR3 extends over 13 amino acids. The CDR3 sequence is CASSSGPRETQYF.

The rearrangement uses TRBV4-3 and TRBJ2-1; as DNA is missing, the TRBD1 call by TCRdb cannot be tested. This CDR3 has 16 amino acids. The germline V gene encodes CDR1 LGHNA and CDR2 YSLEER. The CDR3 sequence is CASSQDYGTPSYEQFF.

J is TRBJ1-5 and V is TRBV6-5. The V gene's germline CDR1 is MNHEY and CDR2 SVGAGI. This CDR3 spans 14 amino acids. Here the CDR3 reads CASSYGQYNQPQHF.

The chain joins TRBV20-1 to TRBJ2-7. Germline CDR1 DFQATT, CDR2 SNEGSKA (reference sequence). CDR3 length equals 12 residues. CDR3 sequence reads: CSAIPGSYEQYF.

V is TRBV20-1 and J is TRBJ2-5; the TCRdb call, TRBD1, lacks DNA for checking. Germline lookup yields CDR1 DFQATT and CDR2 SNEGSKA (reference sequence). This CDR3 has 14 residues. The CDR3 is CSAPGGLFQETQYF.

The V and J genes are TRBV7-2 and TRBJ1-5. CDR1 SGHTA and CDR2 FQGNSA come from the germline V gene. This CDR3 region has 14 residues. CDR3 sequence reads: CASRVDTSNQPQHF.

The V gene is TRBV20-1, the J gene TRBJ1-5; absent DNA, TCRdb's TRBD1 call cannot be checked. The V gene's germline CDR1 is DFQATT and CDR2 SNEGSKA (reference sequence). This CDR3 has 15 residues. The CDR3 sequence: CSAKMGTVSNQPQHF.

This chain joins TRBV27 and TRBJ1-1; TCRdb names TRBD1, which stays unverified in the absence of DNA. The CDR3 contains 14 residues. CDR1 and CDR2 (germline): MNHEY, SMNVEV (reference sequence). The CDR3 loop is CASGRDRKRTEAFF.

The V gene is TRBV20-1, the J gene TRBJ1-4; TCRdb names TRBD1, which stays unverified in the absence of DNA. There are 12 residues in the CDR3. Germline V gene lookup returns CDR1 DFQATT and CDR2 SNEGSKA (reference sequence). CDR3 sequence reads: CSAAFRGRGLFF.